The rows below give T cell receptor beta chains drawn from one sample of a study of cytotoxic CD8 clonotypes in ibrutinib-treated CLL. The method was immunoSEQ multiplex PCR; TCRdb's version includes in-frame clones alone and lacks a portion of them. The sample includes 200,000 to 250,000 clones, nearly 80% of them seen just once. Sequences were derived from PBMCs, sampled after 12 months of ibrutinib treatment. The receptors come from a human donor with chronic lymphocytic leukemia. CDR3s leave out the opening cysteine and the closing phenylalanine or tryptophan. Fields, in order: V gene, CDR3 protein.

v_gene: TRBV10-3
CDR3aa: AIGESSTYEQY

v_gene: TRBV5-6
CDR3aa: ASSLGYSTYNEKLF

v_gene: TRBV6-5
CDR3aa: ASSEGQGDTEAF

v_gene: TRBV5-1
CDR3aa: ASSPRTSSYNEQF

v_gene: TRBV6-1
CDR3aa: ASSFTEQETQY

v_gene: TRBV5-1
CDR3aa: ASSFRAGGPILREQY

v_gene: TRBV6-4
CDR3aa: ASSVADGSPLH

v_gene: TRBV7-9
CDR3aa: ASSHSSEQRPQH

v_gene: TRBV7-3
CDR3aa: ASSLRAGDGYT

v_gene: TRBV25-1
CDR3aa: ASSQGGGNQPQH

v_gene: TRBV18
CDR3aa: ASSRELAKNIQY

v_gene: TRBV18
CDR3aa: ASSDTGGSYNEQF

v_gene: TRBV10-2
CDR3aa: ASLQGYEQY

v_gene: TRBV7-9
CDR3aa: ASSFGKNTEAF

v_gene: TRBV14
CDR3aa: ASSQGGELF

v_gene: TRBV5-4
CDR3aa: ASSLDREQF

v_gene: TRBV2
CDR3aa: ASSQETQY

v_gene: TRBV4-1
CDR3aa: ASSQLPLGPQH

v_gene: TRBV7-8
CDR3aa: ASSLIPGNTEAF

v_gene: TRBV2
CDR3aa: ASGRGGGTDTQY

v_gene: TRBV20-1
CDR3aa: SARSFGARG

v_gene: TRBV6-1
CDR3aa: ASSFGTGGYEQY

v_gene: TRBV7-9
CDR3aa: ASRAFGGDHYGYT

v_gene: TRBV7-6
CDR3aa: ASSWDTNTGELF

v_gene: TRBV5-1
CDR3aa: ASSLAEWDGYT

v_gene: TRBV6-1
CDR3aa: ASSEAGIKDEQY

v_gene: TRBV27
CDR3aa: ASSPDRVVAYEQY

v_gene: TRBV5-6
CDR3aa: ASSLARPDTQY

v_gene: TRBV7-7
CDR3aa: ASSLGLAADNEQF

v_gene: TRBV20-1
CDR3aa: SVLSNEKLF

v_gene: TRBV27
CDR3aa: ASSSTGDYEQY

v_gene: TRBV5-1
CDR3aa: ASSYQQGNTEAF

v_gene: TRBV5-1
CDR3aa: ASSLEHEQF

v_gene: TRBV21-1
CDR3aa: ARPGTGFGTYEQY

v_gene: TRBV5-5
CDR3aa: ASSWILGGSGVYEQY

v_gene: TRBV18
CDR3aa: ASSPLPDTQY

v_gene: TRBV6-1
CDR3aa: ASRPRSSEPREQY

v_gene: TRBV5-1
CDR3aa: ASDSGAGGADTQY

v_gene: TRBV27
CDR3aa: ASSFGGTGAHEQY

v_gene: TRBV5-4
CDR3aa: ASRPDRGPLPEVYGYT

v_gene: TRBV6-5
CDR3aa: ASREPSGGAEGYT

v_gene: TRBV6-5
CDR3aa: ASSYSASVGYGYT

v_gene: TRBV2
CDR3aa: ASSERERYEQY

v_gene: TRBV9
CDR3aa: ASSPNRDSANTGELF

v_gene: TRBV6-5
CDR3aa: ASSPSSWGNYEQY

v_gene: TRBV10-1
CDR3aa: ASSETLDRGSEAF

v_gene: TRBV29-1
CDR3aa: SVLENTEAF

v_gene: TRBV6-5
CDR3aa: ASSLGGEPTDTQY

v_gene: TRBV6-5
CDR3aa: ASSYSTGGGYGYT

v_gene: TRBV9
CDR3aa: ASSVARTGETGELF

v_gene: TRBV6-6
CDR3aa: ASILRDRGMNEQF

v_gene: TRBV19
CDR3aa: ASSDQLRSTDTQY